Listed below are T cell receptor beta chains from one sample, sequenced in a study of blood T cell repertoires in COVID-19. Profiled with immunoSEQ multiplex PCR; TCRdb holds only in-frame clones, not every one. The sample includes 73,000 or so clones, 65% to 85% of them seen just once. Sequencing was done on a sample of peripheral blood. The source of these receptors is a woman aged 60-70 years with acute or convalescent COVID-19. The CDR3 runs from the conserved cysteine through the conserved F or W. Each record gives: clone size, D gene, J gene, V gene, CDR3 protein, CDR3 DNA. A D gene is named only where the DNA matches it firmly. The size of a clone is reported for some rows only, either as once, few or many, or as a class for expanded clones.

.,.,TRBJ2-7,TRBV27,CASSLGPSWGEQYF,TGTGCCAGCAGTTTAGGGCCTAGCTGGGGCGAGCAGTACTTC
few,TRBD1,TRBJ1-4,TRBV11-2,CASSSTGAGEKLFF,TGTGCCAGCAGCTCGACAGGGGCGGGGGAAAAACTGTTTTTT
.,.,TRBJ1-3,TRBV6-5,CASRYSSDNSGNTIYF,TGTGCCAGCAGATACTCCTCAGATAACTCTGGAAACACCATATATTTT
.,.,TRBJ2-6,TRBV7-2,CASSLVTVSGANVLTF,TGTGCCAGCAGCTTAGTCACAGTCTCTGGGGCCAACGTCCTGACTTTC
.,TRBD1,TRBJ1-2,TRBV11-2,CASSLRQGGIRYTF,TGTGCCAGCAGCTTACGACAGGGAGGCATTCGCTACACCTTC
few,TRBD2,TRBJ2-1,TRBV11-2,CASSLVSGGGHEQFF,TGTGCCAGCAGCTTAGTAAGCGGGGGGGGCCATGAGCAGTTCTTC
.,.,TRBJ2-1,TRBV30,CAWSVLGGADEQFF,TGTGCCTGGAGTGTACTCGGGGGTGCCGATGAGCAGTTCTTC
.,.,TRBJ2-7,TRBV2,CASSEAGGTAYEQYF,TGTGCCAGCAGTGAAGCAGGAGGGACGGCATACGAGCAGTACTTC
once,.,TRBJ1-2,TRBV12-3/TRBV12-4,CASSPDMDYGYTF,TGTGCCAGCAGTCCCGACATGGACTATGGCTACACCTTC
.,TRBD1,TRBJ1-2,TRBV24-1,CATSDPVGQGALGYTF,TGTGCCACCAGTGACCCCGTCGGACAGGGGGCGCTTGGCTACACCTTC
.,.,TRBJ1-1,TRBV6-5,CASSYLNRTEAFF,TGTGCCAGCAGTTATCTAAATCGGACTGAAGCTTTCTTT
.,.,TRBJ1-1,TRBV6-5,CASSLGQPGRAEAFF,TGTGCCAGCAGTCTCGGACAGCCCGGGAGGGCTGAAGCTTTCTTT
once,.,TRBJ1-1,TRBV15,CATSTTGYRAFF,TGTGCCACCAGCACAACAGGGTATAGGGCTTTCTTT
.,TRBD1,TRBJ1-1,TRBV18,CASSSGQGPTEAFF,TGTGCCAGCTCATCGGGACAGGGTCCCACTGAAGCTTTCTTT
.,.,TRBJ2-5,TRBV3-1/TRBV3-2,CASSLEVGGAQETQYF,TGTGCCAGCAGCCTAGAGGTCGGCGGGGCCCAAGAGACCCAGTACTTC
.,.,TRBJ2-1,TRBV9,CASSVGGGVYNEQFF,TGTGCCAGCAGCGTAGGTGGCGGGGTATACAATGAGCAGTTCTTC
.,TRBD2,TRBJ2-1,TRBV5-1,CASSLTGGSYNEQFF,TGCGCCAGCAGCCTTACCGGGGGGTCCTACAATGAGCAGTTCTTC
once,.,TRBJ2-7,TRBV24-1,CATSERDGSYEQYF,TGTGCCACCAGTGAGCGGGACGGTTCCTACGAGCAGTACTTC
.,.,TRBJ2-5,TRBV27,CASSYTGSRVPRTQYF,TGTGCCAGCAGTTATACTGGGTCTAGAGTCCCGAGGACCCAGTACTTC
.,.,TRBJ2-1,TRBV6-5,CASSYGDNEQFF,TGTGCCAGCAGTTACGGAGACAATGAGCAGTTCTTC
.,.,TRBJ2-4,TRBV18,CASSPGGAKNIQYF,TGTGCCAGCTCACCCGGGGGAGCCAAAAACATTCAGTACTTC
.,TRBD1,TRBJ2-5,TRBV2,CASSVETGGSETQYF,TGTGCCAGCAGTGTGGAGACAGGGGGTTCGGAGACCCAGTACTTC
few,TRBD1,TRBJ2-3,TRBV2,CASREGGQGAPTDTQYF,TGTGCCAGCAGGGAGGGGGGACAGGGGGCCCCCACAGATACGCAGTATTTT
.,TRBD2,TRBJ2-3,TRBV3-1/TRBV3-2,CASSQLAGGGTDTQYF,TGTGCCAGCAGCCAGCTAGCGGGGGGTGGCACAGATACGCAGTATTTT
.,TRBD1,TRBJ1-2,TRBV5-1,CASSKGQGNYGYTF,TGCGCCAGCAGCAAAGGACAGGGTAACTATGGCTACACCTTC
.,TRBD1,TRBJ2-3,TRBV6-6,CASSRIAGTGGPDTQYF,TGTGCCAGCAGTCGAATCGCCGGGACAGGGGGGCCAGATACGCAGTATTTT
.,TRBD1,TRBJ1-1,TRBV27,CASSPDRGPAFF,TGTGCCAGCAGTCCGGACAGGGGGCCGGCTTTCTTT
.,TRBD2,TRBJ2-3,TRBV3-1/TRBV3-2,CASSMGEWGRGTQYF,TGTGCCAGCAGTATGGGAGAGTGGGGGAGGGGTACGCAGTATTTT
once,.,TRBJ2-5,TRBV6-2/TRBV6-3,CASSYAGIQETQYF,TGTGCCAGCAGTTACGCCGGGATCCAAGAGACCCAGTACTTC